This T cell receptor beta chain is from a study of B cell selection in AIRE deficiency. Sorted regulatory T cells were CD4-positive, CD25-high and CD127-low or negative. Notes on the study in general: Shared Treg sequences were biased toward short CDR3s with few non-templated nucleotide insertions.

Germline V gene lookup returns CDR1 SEHNR and CDR2 FQNEAQ (reference sequence). The CDR3 has 17 amino acids. V was pared by 5 bases and J by 1 base, with 18 bases between. Here immunoSEQ multiplex PCR was the method, and the copy in TCRdb shows in-frame clones only, minus some. This sample has tens of thousands of clones, with nearly 95% found just once. To note about this clone: Its antigen is not identified.

Sequencing was carried out using CD4+CD25+ Tregs sorted from PBMCs. This receptor was obtained from a human donor in good health. The chain joins TRBV7-9 to TRBJ2-1; D possibly corresponds to TRBD2 (5 bases). The CDR3 DNA sequence: TGTGCCAGCAGCCTAGGTGCTAGCCGGGGATCCTACAATGAGCAGTTCTTC. Encoded protein: CASSLGASRGSYNEQFF.